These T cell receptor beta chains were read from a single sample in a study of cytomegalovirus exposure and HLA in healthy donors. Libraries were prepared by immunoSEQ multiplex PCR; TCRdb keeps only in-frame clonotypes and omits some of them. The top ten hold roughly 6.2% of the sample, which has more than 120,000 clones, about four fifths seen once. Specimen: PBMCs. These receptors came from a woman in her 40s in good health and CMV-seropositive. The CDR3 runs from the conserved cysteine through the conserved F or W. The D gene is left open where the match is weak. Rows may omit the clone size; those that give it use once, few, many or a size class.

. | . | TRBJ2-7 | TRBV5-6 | CASSLAKRAVPYEQYF | TGTGCCAGCAGCTTGGCCAAGCGGGCCGTACCCTACGAGCAGTACTTC
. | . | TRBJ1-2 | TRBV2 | CASSQDRTNYGYTF | TGTGCCAGCAGTCAGGACAGAACTAACTATGGCTACACCTTC
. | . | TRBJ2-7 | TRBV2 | CASSEAGQTYEQYF | TGTGCCAGCAGTGAAGCTGGGCAGACCTACGAGCAGTACTTC
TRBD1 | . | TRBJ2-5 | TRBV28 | CASSPRGTGIGTQYF | TGTGCCAGCAGTCCTCGGGGGACAGGGATCGGGACCCAGTACTTC
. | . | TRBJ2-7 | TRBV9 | CASSPGPPRYEQYF | TGTGCCAGCAGCCCAGGCCCGCCTCGCTACGAGCAGTACTTC
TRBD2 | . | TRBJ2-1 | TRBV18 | CASSPMTSGGYNEQFF | TGTGCCAGCTCACCAATGACTAGCGGGGGATACAATGAGCAGTTCTTC
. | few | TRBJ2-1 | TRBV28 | CASSPPAGISNEQFF | TGTGCCAGCAGTCCCCCCGCGGGAATTTCGAATGAGCAGTTCTTC
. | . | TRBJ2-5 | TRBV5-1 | CASSSLYQETQYF | TGCGCCAGCAGCTCGTTGTACCAAGAGACCCAGTACTTC
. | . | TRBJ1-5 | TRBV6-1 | CASSDTVLRGYNQPQHF | TGTGCCAGCAGTGACACCGTCTTGAGAGGGTACAATCAGCCCCAGCATTTT
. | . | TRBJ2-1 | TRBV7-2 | CASSLGSVSYNEQFF | TGTGCCAGCAGCTTAGGCTCAGTCTCCTACAATGAGCAGTTCTTC
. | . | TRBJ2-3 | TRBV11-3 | CASSSTGTDTQYF | TGTGCCAGCAGCTCTACAGGGACAGATACGCAGTATTTT